Shown below are 25 T cell receptor beta chains from a single sample sequenced in a study of T cell changes during pregnancy in multiple sclerosis. The assay was immunoSEQ multiplex PCR, and TCRdb's table has in-frame clones only and misses some. This table holds some 74,000 clones, just under 95% found once. This specimen consisted of peripheral blood, obtained after pregnancy. Source of these receptors: a female donor in good health, enrolled as a control in a pregnancy study.

The V and J genes are TRBV28 and TRBJ1-2, with 9 positions matching TRBD1. The V and J ends lost 5 bases and 7 bases, in that order; junction bases with no gene match: 11. CDR3 length: 15 residues. Germline V gene data show CDR1 as MDHEN and CDR2 as SYDVKM. The CDR3 is CASSPPYYRGPGYTF. The DNA of the CDR3 is TGTGCCAGCAGTCCCCCCTATTACAGGGGGCCTGGCTACACCTTC.

This sequence joins TRBV7-9 and TRBJ2-5, with TRBD2 matching over 8 bases. Trimming removed 5 bases from V and 4 bases from J; junction bases left unmatched: 9. Germline values: CDR1 SEHNR, CDR2 FQNEAQ (reference sequence). The CDR3 spans 15 residues. The CDR3 reads CASSPGSGGGETQYF. CDR3 in DNA: TGTGCCAGCAGCCCGGGCAGCGGGGGAGGAGAGACCCAGTACTTC.

This chain's CDR3 is CAITAAGEEDTQYF. CDR3 bases: TGTGCCATCACCGCGGCAGGGGAAGAAGATACGCAGTATTTT. V gene TRBV10-3 combines with J gene TRBJ2-3; perhaps TRBD1 as D (6 bases). In germline, CDR1 is ENHRY, CDR2 SYGVKD. The ends were cut back, 7 bases at V and 5 bases at J, with 16 bases in the middle. The CDR3 covers 14 residues.

The rearrangement uses TRBV5-1 and TRBJ2-7; a weak D match, TRBD2 (6 bases). This CDR3 region has 16 residues. Germline CDR1 reads SGHRS; CDR2 reads YFSETQ. Trimming shortened V by 3 bases and J by 3 bases, and 19 bases separated the two germline ends. The CDR3 nucleotides read TGCGCCAGCAGCTGGACTGGGGCTAGCGAGGGCTACGAGCAGTACTTC. As protein: CASSWTGASEGYEQYF.

The chain recombines TRBV6-1 with TRBJ2-7; tentative D call: TRBD1 (6 bases). This CDR3 comprises 13 residues. Germline V CDR1 and CDR2: MNHNS, SASEGT. The V and J ends lost 6 bases and 1 base respectively, with 10 bases between them. The CDR3 DNA sequence: TGTGCCAGCAGATCAACAGGGTCCTACGAGCAGTACTTC. As protein: CASRSTGSYEQYF.

The V gene is TRBV19, the J gene TRBJ2-7; TRBD2 agrees at 8 bases. The CDR3 runs to 14 residues. J was trimmed by 3 bases and V by 3 bases; bases with no gene match: 4. Germline assignment: CDR1 LNHDA and CDR2 SQIVND (reference sequence). CDR3 in amino acids: CASSIRAGDYEQYF. As DNA, the CDR3 is TGTGCCAGTAGTATCAGAGCGGGGGACTACGAGCAGTACTTC.

The chain is built from TRBV5-4 and TRBJ2-7; 7 positions match TRBD1. Trimming took 0 bases from V and 5 from J; bases not matched to a gene: 2. The length of the CDR3 is 13 residues. Germline V gene sequence: CDR1 SGHNT, CDR2 YYREEE (reference sequence). CDR3 DNA sequence: TGTGCCAGCAGCTTGGCAGGGGGAAACGAGCAGTACTTC. Amino acids: CASSLAGGNEQYF. The full variable domain, with the rest looked up from reference TRBV5-4 and TRBJ2-7, is ETGVTQSPTHLIKTRGQQVTLRCSSQSGHNTVSWYQQALGQGPQFIFQYYREEENGRGNFPPRFSGLQFPNYSSELNVNALELDDSALYLCASSLAGGNEQYFGPGTRLTVT.

The rearrangement uses TRBV21-1 and TRBJ2-2; the table gives TRBD2 as D, unverified against the DNA. TRBV21-1 is labeled a pseudogene. The CDR3 totals 17 residues. In nucleotides, the CDR3 is TGTGCCAGCAGCAAAGCGGGGACTAGCGGAGTAACCGGGGAGCTGTTTTTT. Translated: CASSKAGTSGVTGELFF.

This clone appeared a single time. The chain employs TRBV2 and TRBJ2-7; 9 bases line up with TRBD1. CDR3 length: 15 amino acids. With 4 bases clipped from V and 1 base from J, the junction kept 5 bases outside the gene matches. CDR1 and CDR2 from the germline V gene are SNHLY and FYNNEI. For the CDR3, the DNA is TGTGCCAGCAGTGCGGACAGGGGAAGTTCCTACGAGCAGTACTTC. It translates to CASSADRGSSYEQYF.

The rearrangement uses TRBV4-3 and TRBJ2-7, with a weak D call TRBD1 (6 bases). In germline, CDR1 is LGHNA, CDR2 YSLEER. This CDR3 spans 14 amino acids. V lost 1 base, J lost 4 bases, and 11 bases lay in between. DNA for the CDR3: TGCGCCAGCAGCCAAGCGCAGGGGTGGTACGAGCAGTACTTC. It specifies CASSQAQGWYEQYF.

The chain uses TRBV7-9 and TRBJ2-7; 14 nucleotides match TRBD2. The length of the CDR3 is 16 residues. V gave up 5 bases and J gave up 3 bases; unmatched junction bases: 6. The germline CDR1 and CDR2 sequences are SEHNR and FQNEAQ (reference sequence). The CDR3 spells CASSDGTSGSRYEQYF. In nucleotides, the CDR3 is TGTGCCAGCAGCGACGGGACTAGCGGGAGCCGCTACGAGCAGTACTTC. Full variable domain (rest looked up from reference TRBV7-9 and TRBJ2-7): DTGVSQNPRHKITKRGQNVTFRCDPISEHNRLYWYRQTLGQGPEFLTYFQNEAQLEKSRLLSDRFSAERPKGSFSTLEIQRTEQGDSAMYLCASSDGTSGSRYEQYFGPGTRLTVT.

This rearrangement joins TRBV6-4 to TRBJ2-2; D ambiguous. Looked up from germline, CDR1 is MRHNA and CDR2 is SNTAGT. V lost 0 bases and J lost 6, with 8 bases in between. The CDR3 covers 14 residues. The CDR3 nucleotides are TGTGCCAGCAGTGACTCGATCGAGGCCGGGGAGCTGTTTTTT. Amino acids: CASSDSIEAGELFF.

This clone was recorded only once. This sequence joins TRBV5-1 and TRBJ2-5; D perhaps matches TRBD2 (6 bases). CDR1 is SGHRS and CDR2 is YFSETQ in the germline V gene. Trimming left V 5 bases short and J 1 base short, with 12 bases between. This CDR3 is 14 amino acids long. The CDR3, as DNA: TGCGCCAGCAGTCACCGGACTACCCAAGAGACCCAGTACTTC. It codes for CASSHRTTQETQYF.

CDR3 protein: CASSPSGIQETQYF. CDR3 DNA sequence: TGTGCCAGCAGTCCCTCAGGGATTCAAGAGACCCAGTACTTC. The chain links TRBV25-1 to TRBJ2-5, with D perhaps matching TRBD1 (5 bases). CDR3 length equals 14 residues. Trimming stripped 5 bases from V and 2 bases from J, with 12 bases between. Germline CDR1 and CDR2: MGHDK and SYGVNS.

V and J are TRBV4-2 and TRBJ2-7, with TRBD2 matching 10 bases. Germline CDR1 and CDR2: LGHNA and YNFKEQ. This CDR3 spans 16 amino acids. The J segment lost 3 bases and the V segment lost 0 bases, leaving 5 bases of the junction unmatched. CDR3 nucleotide sequence: TGTGCCAGCAGCCAAGAGGCTAGCGGGAGCTTCTACGAGCAGTACTTC. This gives the protein CASSQEASGSFYEQYF.

The rearrangement links TRBV5-1 to TRBJ2-1; D ambiguous. V lost 2 bases and J 6 bases, leaving 18 bases between the germline ends. The CDR3 has 16 amino acids. Germline lookup yields CDR1 SGHRS and CDR2 YFSETQ. CDR3 sequence (DNA): TGCGCCAGCAGCTTCCACCTTCGGCAGGTTGGCAATGAGCAGTTCTTC. It codes for CASSFHLRQVGNEQFF.

The rearrangement joins TRBV5-1 to TRBJ2-5, with 13 bases identical to TRBD2. Germline values: CDR1 SGHRS, CDR2 YFSETQ. The CDR3 sequence is 16 residues long. Trimming at V came to 4 bases and at J to 5 bases, leaving 8 bases not matched to a gene. The CDR3, as DNA: TGCGCCAGCAGCGGCCGACTAGCGGGGGGTTCGGAGACCCAGTACTTC. Translating gives CASSGRLAGGSETQYF. Based on the CDR3 plus reference TRBV5-1 and TRBJ2-5, the full variable domain is KAGVTQTPRYLIKTRGQQVTLSCSPISGHRSVSWYQQTPGQGLQFLFEYFSETQRNKGNFPGRFSGRQFSNSRSEMNVSTLELGDSALYLCASSGRLAGGSETQYFGPGTRLLVL.

This rearrangement joins TRBV28 to TRBJ1-1; D may be TRBD1 (5 bases). This CDR3 has 13 residues. The germline V gene encodes CDR1 MDHEN and CDR2 SYDVKM. Trimming took off 5 bases at V and 2 bases at J, with 9 bases between the two ends. The CDR3 loop is CASSGGFNTEAFF. The CDR3, as DNA: TGTGCCAGCAGTGGGGGGTTCAACACTGAAGCTTTCTTT.

V usage is TRBV6-5 and J usage is TRBJ1-1, with a possible D match to TRBD1 (6 bases). The CDR3 sequence is 14 residues long. Trimming removed 4 bases at V and 4 bases at J, with 13 bases between. Germline CDR1 and CDR2: MNHEY and SVGAGI. CDR3 sequence reads: CASSFLQGSTEAFF. The CDR3 nucleotides are TGTGCCAGCAGTTTCCTACAGGGTAGCACTGAAGCTTTCTTT.

The rearrangement links TRBV18 to TRBJ2-3; the match to TRBD1 covers 7 bases. CDR1 is KGHSH, CDR2 LQKENI, per germline. The length of the CDR3 is 15 residues. The V and J ends lost 5 bases and 1 base, in that order; junction bases with no gene match: 6. CDR3 loop: CASSTRQGRTDTQYF. The CDR3 bases are TGTGCCAGCTCAACTAGACAGGGACGCACAGATACGCAGTATTTT. Full variable domain (rest looked up from reference TRBV18 and TRBJ2-3): NAGVMQNPRHLVRRRGQEARLRCSPMKGHSHVYWYRQLPEEGLKFMVYLQKENIIDESGMPKERFSAEFPKEGPSILRIQQVVRGDSAAYFCASSTRQGRTDTQYFGPGTRLTVL.

The V call is TRBV28, the J call TRBJ2-7, with 9 bases fitting TRBD2. This CDR3 region has 17 residues. With V trimmed by 7 bases and J by 2 bases, 15 bases remained unmatched. Germline-derived CDR1 and CDR2 are MDHEN and SYDVKM. The DNA of the CDR3 is TGTGCCAGCACCCTCCTGACTAGCGGTGACGTCCCCTACGAGCAGTACTTC. Translation gives CASTLLTSGDVPYEQYF.

The chain carries TRBV28 and TRBJ1-1, with a possible D match to TRBD1 (5 bases). The CDR3 length is 16 residues. Trimming shortened V by 5 bases and J by 1 base, and 17 bases separated the two germline ends. CDR1 MDHEN and CDR2 SYDVKM come from the germline V gene. The CDR3: CASSPVYGGRNTEAFF. DNA for the CDR3: TGTGCCAGCAGTCCCGTTTACGGGGGGAGGAACACTGAAGCTTTCTTT.

This chain joins TRBV20-1 and TRBJ2-7, with unresolved D. The CDR3 runs 11 residues. V lost 7 bases and J lost 6, with 13 bases in between. Germline V gene data show CDR1 as DFQATT and CDR2 as SNEGSKA (reference sequence). The DNA for the CDR3 is TGCAGTGGCGACCGGGTCCGCGAGCAGTACTTC. This gives the protein CSGDRVREQYF.

The rearrangement uses TRBV19 and TRBJ2-7, with TRBD2 matching 9 bases. CDR1 is LNHDA, CDR2 SQIVND, per germline (reference sequence). Germline trimming cut 5 bases from V and 0 bases from J; bases unmatched to any gene: 5. The CDR3 is made up of 15 amino acids. The DNA for the CDR3 is TGTGCCAGTAGTGCCGGGACTAGCCTCTCCTACGAGCAGTACTTC. Protein product: CASSAGTSLSYEQYF.

The rearrangement uses TRBV5-5 and TRBJ2-2, with a weak D call TRBD2 (6 bases). Germline lookup yields CDR1 SGHKS and CDR2 YYEKEE (reference sequence). This CDR3 comprises 15 residues. Between the trimmed V and J ends, which lost 0 bases and 7 bases, there was a span of 13 bases. The CDR3 region has the DNA TGTGCCAGCAGCTTGGCGGGCAGGGAGGTCGGGGAGCTGTTTTTT. Translation: CASSLAGREVGELFF.